The rows below give T cell receptor beta chains drawn from one sample of a study of cytomegalovirus exposure and HLA in healthy donors. Libraries were prepared by immunoSEQ multiplex PCR; TCRdb keeps only in-frame clonotypes and omits some of them. The sample holds some 140,000 clones, approximately 84% seen once. The sample consisted of PBMCs. The receptors here all came from a woman in her late teens or twenties in good health and CMV-seronegative. Both conserved end residues are part of each CDR3. Fields, in order: clone size, V gene, D gene, J gene, CDR3 protein, CDR3 DNA. D genes are given only for firm matches. Part of the rows lack a size; the others show once, few, many or a class for expanded clones.

clone size: .
V gene: TRBV6-1
D gene: .
J gene: TRBJ1-1
CDR3 protein: CASSGKDTYTEAFF
CDR3 DNA: TGTGCCAGCAGTGGAAAGGACACATACACTGAAGCCTTCTTT

clone size: .
V gene: TRBV27
D gene: TRBD1
J gene: TRBJ1-2
CDR3 protein: CASSLYGTAYGYTF
CDR3 DNA: TGTGCCAGCAGTTTGTACGGGACAGCCTATGGCTACACCTTC

clone size: once
V gene: TRBV6-6
D gene: .
J gene: TRBJ2-1
CDR3 protein: CASTPPSNEQFF
CDR3 DNA: TGTGCCAGCACCCCTCCCTCTAATGAGCAGTTCTTC

clone size: .
V gene: TRBV9
D gene: TRBD1
J gene: TRBJ2-4
CDR3 protein: CASSFPDRDSFGDIQYF
CDR3 DNA: TGTGCCAGCAGCTTCCCCGACCGGGACAGCTTCGGAGACATTCAGTACTTC

clone size: .
V gene: TRBV6-5
D gene: .
J gene: TRBJ1-5
CDR3 protein: CASSYSGGDQPQHF
CDR3 DNA: TGTGCCAGCAGTTACTCGGGAGGGGATCAGCCCCAGCATTTT

clone size: .
V gene: TRBV7-6
D gene: .
J gene: TRBJ1-2
CDR3 protein: CASSLLAQDDGYTF
CDR3 DNA: TGTGCCAGCAGCTTATTGGCACAGGATGACGGCTACACCTTC

clone size: .
V gene: TRBV6-5
D gene: .
J gene: TRBJ1-2
CDR3 protein: CASTPGANYGYTF
CDR3 DNA: TGTGCCAGCACCCCGGGGGCTAACTATGGCTACACCTTC

clone size: .
V gene: TRBV30
D gene: TRBD2
J gene: TRBJ2-7
CDR3 protein: CAWSPWGGGEQYF
CDR3 DNA: TGTGCCTGGAGTCCCTGGGGGGGAGGCGAGCAGTACTTC

clone size: few
V gene: TRBV5-1
D gene: .
J gene: TRBJ2-1
CDR3 protein: CASSQEGPPYNEQFF
CDR3 DNA: TGCGCCAGCAGCCAGGAGGGCCCCCCCTACAATGAGCAGTTCTTC

clone size: once
V gene: TRBV6-6
D gene: TRBD1
J gene: TRBJ1-2
CDR3 protein: CASSYPGGQGSYGYTF
CDR3 DNA: TGTGCCAGCAGTTACCCGGGGGGACAGGGTAGCTATGGCTACACCTTC

clone size: .
V gene: TRBV11-2
D gene: .
J gene: TRBJ2-7
CDR3 protein: CASSLDVTHEQYF
CDR3 DNA: TGTGCCAGCAGCTTAGATGTTACTCACGAGCAGTACTTC

clone size: .
V gene: TRBV4-1
D gene: .
J gene: TRBJ2-7
CDR3 protein: CASSQGDSGYEQYF
CDR3 DNA: TGCGCCAGCAGCCAAGGAGACTCTGGCTACGAGCAGTACTTC

clone size: .
V gene: TRBV7-9
D gene: .
J gene: TRBJ1-4
CDR3 protein: CASSFVRGEKLFF
CDR3 DNA: TGTGCCAGCAGCTTTGTCAGGGGTGAAAAACTGTTTTTT

clone size: .
V gene: TRBV27
D gene: .
J gene: TRBJ2-7
CDR3 protein: CASESRRGTAPYEQYF
CDR3 DNA: TGTGCCAGCGAATCGCGGCGCGGGACAGCGCCCTACGAGCAGTACTTC

clone size: .
V gene: TRBV19
D gene: .
J gene: TRBJ1-1
CDR3 protein: CASSKAPGVGESAFF
CDR3 DNA: TGTGCCAGTAGTAAAGCCCCCGGCGTTGGGGAGTCGGCTTTCTTT

clone size: few
V gene: TRBV30
D gene: TRBD1
J gene: TRBJ1-2
CDR3 protein: CAWAGQGTHGYTF
CDR3 DNA: TGTGCCTGGGCGGGACAGGGGACGCATGGCTACACCTTC

clone size: .
V gene: TRBV4-2
D gene: TRBD2
J gene: TRBJ2-7
CDR3 protein: CASSQDLWSSGATYEQYF
CDR3 DNA: TGTGCCAGCAGCCAAGATTTATGGTCTAGCGGAGCCACCTACGAGCAGTACTTC

clone size: once
V gene: TRBV6-4
D gene: TRBD2
J gene: TRBJ2-7
CDR3 protein: CASSEASGSKQYF
CDR3 DNA: TGTGCCAGCAGCGAAGCTAGCGGGAGTAAGCAGTACTTC

clone size: .
V gene: TRBV4-2
D gene: .
J gene: TRBJ1-2
CDR3 protein: CASSQEVPTVGIYGYTF
CDR3 DNA: TGTGCCAGCAGCCAAGAGGTACCAACAGTCGGGATCTATGGCTACACCTTC

clone size: .
V gene: TRBV27
D gene: .
J gene: TRBJ1-4
CDR3 protein: CASSPRPRVRGEKLFF
CDR3 DNA: TGTGCCAGCAGTCCGCGCCCGCGGGTAAGAGGTGAAAAACTGTTTTTT

clone size: once
V gene: TRBV19
D gene: .
J gene: TRBJ2-7
CDR3 protein: CASSLNTGQNYEQYF
CDR3 DNA: TGTGCCAGTAGCCTGAATACGGGTCAAAATTACGAGCAGTACTTC

clone size: .
V gene: TRBV29-1
D gene: TRBD1
J gene: TRBJ2-7
CDR3 protein: CSVERTSTGIYEQYF
CDR3 DNA: TGCAGCGTTGAGAGAACGTCGACAGGGATCTACGAGCAGTACTTC

clone size: .
V gene: TRBV2
D gene: .
J gene: TRBJ2-3
CDR3 protein: CASSERPTDTQYF
CDR3 DNA: TGTGCCAGCAGTGAGAGGCCCACCGATACGCAGTATTTT

clone size: .
V gene: TRBV7-7
D gene: TRBD2
J gene: TRBJ2-2
CDR3 protein: CASSGSGTSSGELFF
CDR3 DNA: TGTGCCAGCAGCGGCTCCGGGACTAGTTCCGGGGAGCTGTTTTTT

clone size: .
V gene: TRBV6-1
D gene: .
J gene: TRBJ1-1
CDR3 protein: CASLDTTKWDTEAFF
CDR3 DNA: TGTGCCAGCCTGGACACGACCAAGTGGGACACTGAAGCTTTCTTT

clone size: few
V gene: TRBV30
D gene: .
J gene: TRBJ2-2
CDR3 protein: CAWSVRIDVGELFF
CDR3 DNA: TGTGCCTGGAGTGTACGAATAGATGTCGGGGAGCTGTTTTTT

clone size: few
V gene: TRBV7-4
D gene: .
J gene: TRBJ2-3
CDR3 protein: CASSHRRTDTQYF
CDR3 DNA: TGTGCCAGCAGTCACCGGAGGACAGATACGCAGTATTTT

clone size: once
V gene: TRBV30
D gene: .
J gene: TRBJ1-4
CDR3 protein: CAWSMNREEKLFF
CDR3 DNA: TGTGCCTGGAGTATGAACAGGGAGGAAAAACTGTTTTTT

clone size: .
V gene: TRBV13
D gene: TRBD1
J gene: TRBJ2-7
CDR3 protein: CASSSRTGIYEQYF
CDR3 DNA: TGTGCCAGCAGCTCCCGGACAGGGATCTACGAGCAGTACTTC

clone size: .
V gene: TRBV19
D gene: .
J gene: TRBJ2-5
CDR3 protein: CASSRSEETQYF
CDR3 DNA: TGTGCCAGTAGTAGGTCAGAAGAGACCCAGTACTTC

clone size: .
V gene: TRBV9
D gene: .
J gene: TRBJ1-1
CDR3 protein: CASSVESWGRTEAFF
CDR3 DNA: TGTGCCAGCAGCGTAGAGTCTTGGGGGCGGACTGAAGCTTTCTTT

clone size: .
V gene: TRBV5-4
D gene: TRBD2
J gene: TRBJ2-1
CDR3 protein: CASSYLAGGPNEQFF
CDR3 DNA: TGTGCCAGCAGCTACTTAGCGGGAGGGCCCAATGAGCAGTTCTTC

clone size: .
V gene: TRBV30
D gene: TRBD2
J gene: TRBJ2-1
CDR3 protein: CACLPGLAGYSEQFF
CDR3 DNA: TGTGCCTGCCTTCCGGGACTAGCGGGATATAGTGAGCAGTTCTTC

clone size: .
V gene: TRBV4-1
D gene: TRBD1
J gene: TRBJ2-4
CDR3 protein: CASSPDRGLKNIQYF
CDR3 DNA: TGCGCCAGCAGCCCCGACAGGGGGCTCAAAAACATTCAGTACTTC

clone size: once
V gene: TRBV29-1
D gene: TRBD2
J gene: TRBJ2-1
CDR3 protein: CSVGVSGSSYNEQFF
CDR3 DNA: TGCAGCGTAGGGGTTAGCGGGAGCTCCTACAATGAGCAGTTCTTC

clone size: .
V gene: TRBV14
D gene: TRBD2
J gene: TRBJ2-1
CDR3 protein: CASSRTSGYNEQFF
CDR3 DNA: TGTGCCAGCAGCCGGACTAGCGGGTACAATGAGCAGTTCTTC

clone size: many
V gene: TRBV2
D gene: .
J gene: TRBJ2-3
CDR3 protein: CASSDYTQYF
CDR3 DNA: TGTGCCAGCAGTGACTATACGCAGTATTTT

clone size: .
V gene: TRBV7-2
D gene: .
J gene: TRBJ2-1
CDR3 protein: CASSSLLVFEQFF
CDR3 DNA: TGTGCCAGCAGCTCCCTACTAGTTTTTGAGCAGTTCTTC

clone size: .
V gene: TRBV2
D gene: .
J gene: TRBJ2-5
CDR3 protein: CASRQQETQYF
CDR3 DNA: TGTGCCAGCCGCCAGCAAGAGACCCAGTACTTC

clone size: .
V gene: TRBV6-5
D gene: .
J gene: TRBJ2-7
CDR3 protein: CASSYDATQTYEQYF
CDR3 DNA: TGTGCCAGCAGTTACGATGCGACACAGACCTACGAGCAGTACTTC

clone size: few
V gene: TRBV2
D gene: .
J gene: TRBJ1-5
CDR3 protein: CASDEDGEVNQPQHF
CDR3 DNA: TGTGCCAGCGATGAGGACGGGGAGGTGAATCAGCCCCAGCATTTT

clone size: .
V gene: TRBV5-1
D gene: .
J gene: TRBJ2-3
CDR3 protein: CASRGRDSDTQYF
CDR3 DNA: TGCGCCAGCCGCGGACGGGACTCAGATACGCAGTATTTT

clone size: .
V gene: TRBV7-6
D gene: TRBD1
J gene: TRBJ1-1
CDR3 protein: CASSRDRNTEAFF
CDR3 DNA: TGTGCCAGCAGCCGGGACAGAAACACTGAAGCTTTCTTT

clone size: .
V gene: TRBV6-1
D gene: TRBD2
J gene: TRBJ2-1
CDR3 protein: CASTGGHEQFF
CDR3 DNA: TGTGCCAGCACGGGGGGTCATGAGCAGTTCTTC

clone size: .
V gene: TRBV5-8
D gene: .
J gene: TRBJ2-1
CDR3 protein: CASSLTTGYEQFF
CDR3 DNA: TGTGCCAGCAGCTTAACGACGGGATATGAGCAGTTCTTC

clone size: .
V gene: TRBV29-1
D gene: .
J gene: TRBJ2-4
CDR3 protein: CSVVGDSKNIQYF
CDR3 DNA: TGCAGCGTTGTAGGGGACTCGAAAAACATTCAGTACTTC

clone size: .
V gene: TRBV14
D gene: .
J gene: TRBJ1-1
CDR3 protein: CASSQGSVRVVEAFF
CDR3 DNA: TGTGCCAGCAGCCAAGGCAGTGTACGGGTCGTTGAAGCTTTCTTT

clone size: .
V gene: TRBV5-1
D gene: .
J gene: TRBJ2-7
CDR3 protein: CASSSGREGYEQYF
CDR3 DNA: TGCGCCAGCTCCTCTGGCAGGGAAGGGTACGAGCAGTACTTC

clone size: .
V gene: TRBV15
D gene: TRBD1
J gene: TRBJ1-3
CDR3 protein: CATSRVRTGGHNTIYF
CDR3 DNA: TGTGCCACCAGCAGAGTGAGAACAGGGGGCCATAACACCATATATTTT

clone size: .
V gene: TRBV6-5
D gene: TRBD2
J gene: TRBJ2-7
CDR3 protein: CASSFSGTSGAYEQYF
CDR3 DNA: TGTGCCAGCAGTTTTTCCGGGACTAGCGGGGCCTACGAGCAGTACTTC

clone size: .
V gene: TRBV5-4
D gene: .
J gene: TRBJ1-1
CDR3 protein: CASSLTVGANTEAFF
CDR3 DNA: TGTGCCAGCAGTTTGACCGTGGGGGCGAACACTGAAGCTTTCTTT

clone size: once
V gene: TRBV5-1
D gene: TRBD1
J gene: TRBJ2-1
CDR3 protein: CASGTGLYNEQFF
CDR3 DNA: TGCGCCAGCGGGACAGGCCTCTACAATGAGCAGTTCTTC

clone size: .
V gene: TRBV6-1
D gene: TRBD1
J gene: TRBJ1-5
CDR3 protein: CASSDRGNQPQHF
CDR3 DNA: TGTGCCAGCAGTGACAGGGGGAATCAGCCCCAGCATTTT

clone size: .
V gene: TRBV2
D gene: .
J gene: TRBJ2-3
CDR3 protein: CASSRETDTQYF
CDR3 DNA: TGTGCCAGCAGCCGGGAGACAGATACGCAGTATTTT